This TCR beta chain was documented in a study of blood T cells in healthy people across ages. A J-beta primer mix and a sample-barcoded 5' primer were used in a second PCR of roughly 6 to 11 cycles. Per-sample output comprised a minimum of 2.5 million paired-end reads containing CDR3. TCRdb passed the 5' RACE reads through MiXCR, listing each CDR3 protein once. The sample holds about 570,000 distinct CDR3 sequences, roughly a quarter seen once. The germline V and J ends were trimmed by 0 bases and 2 bases, with 11 bases remaining between them. The CDR3 has 15 amino acids. Germline assignment: CDR1 MNHNY and CDR2 SVGAGI (reference sequence). Points on this clonotype: Its antigen is not identified.

Study results and caveats: PBMC samples, being unsorted, prevented any conclusive comparison of naive and antigen-experienced cells.

This sample was shared with a second study, whose subject was T cells of mothers and their children.

The clonotype was recovered from a boy between 2 and 10 years old in good health. The sequenced sample consisted of blood. The rearrangement joins TRBV6-6 to TRBJ2-7; D is undetermined. In DNA, the CDR3 is TGTGCCAGCAGTTACTCAACTCGATTCCCCTACGAGCAGTACTTC. Translation: CASSYSTRFPYEQYF.